This T cell receptor beta chain derives from a study of blood T cell repertoires in COVID-19. Overall study: Sample material is recorded as cDNA or gDNA derived from T cells, B-cell-depleted T cells, or PBMCs.

CDR1 is SGHRS, CDR2 YFSETQ, per germline. The CDR3 is 17 amino acids. Unmatched junction bases numbered 4, after V lost 1 base and J lost 0 bases. Profiling relied on immunoSEQ multiplex PCR, and the TCRdb table lists in-frame clones only, not all of them. This table holds some 200,000 clones, 87% found once. This clone has just a few counts. The TCR was taken from a woman under 30 who had recovered from COVID-19. Sequenced input: peripheral blood. The V call is TRBV5-1, the J call TRBJ2-6, with 7 positions matching TRBD1. For the CDR3, the DNA is TGCGCCAGCAGCTTGTGGGGACAGAGCTCTGGGGCCAACGTCCTGACTTTC. Its protein product is CASSLWGQSSGANVLTF.